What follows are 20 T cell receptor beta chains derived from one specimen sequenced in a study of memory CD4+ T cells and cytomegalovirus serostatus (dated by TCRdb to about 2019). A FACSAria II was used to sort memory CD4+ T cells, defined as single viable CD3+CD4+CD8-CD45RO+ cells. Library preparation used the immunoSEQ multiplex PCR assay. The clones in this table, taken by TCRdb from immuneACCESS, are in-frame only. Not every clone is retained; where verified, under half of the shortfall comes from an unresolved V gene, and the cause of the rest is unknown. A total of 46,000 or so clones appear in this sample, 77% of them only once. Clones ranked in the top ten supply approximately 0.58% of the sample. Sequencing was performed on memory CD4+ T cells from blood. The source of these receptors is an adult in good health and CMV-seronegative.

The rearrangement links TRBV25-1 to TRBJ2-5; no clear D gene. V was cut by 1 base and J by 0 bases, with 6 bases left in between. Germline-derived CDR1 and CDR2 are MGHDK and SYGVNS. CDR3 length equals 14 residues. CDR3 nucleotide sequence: TGTGCCAGCAGTGAATTCACAGACCAAGAGACCCAGTACTTC. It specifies CASSEFTDQETQYF.

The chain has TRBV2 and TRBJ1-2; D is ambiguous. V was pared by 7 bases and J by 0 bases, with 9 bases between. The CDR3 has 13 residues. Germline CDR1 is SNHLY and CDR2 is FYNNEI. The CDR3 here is CASNDRANYGYTF. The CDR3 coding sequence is TGTGCCAGCAATGATAGGGCTAACTATGGCTACACCTTC.

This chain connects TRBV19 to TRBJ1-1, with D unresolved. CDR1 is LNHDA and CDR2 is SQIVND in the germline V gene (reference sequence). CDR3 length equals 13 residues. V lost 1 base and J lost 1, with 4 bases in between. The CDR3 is CASSIAWNTEAFF. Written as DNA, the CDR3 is TGTGCCAGTAGTATAGCTTGGAACACTGAAGCTTTCTTT.

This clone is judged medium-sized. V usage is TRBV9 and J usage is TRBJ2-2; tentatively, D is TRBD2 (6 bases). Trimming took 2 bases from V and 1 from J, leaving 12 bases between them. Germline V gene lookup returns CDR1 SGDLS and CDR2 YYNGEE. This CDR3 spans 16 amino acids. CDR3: CASSVTGVGNTGELFF. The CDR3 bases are TGTGCCAGCAGCGTCACGGGGGTAGGGAACACCGGGGAGCTGTTTTTT.

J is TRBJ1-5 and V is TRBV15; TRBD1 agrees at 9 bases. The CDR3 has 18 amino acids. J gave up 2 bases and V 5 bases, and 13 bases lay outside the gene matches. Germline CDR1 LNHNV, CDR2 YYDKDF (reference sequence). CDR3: CATSGPGQGVLGNQPQHF. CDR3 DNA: TGTGCCACCAGCGGACCGGGACAGGGAGTTCTGGGCAATCAGCCCCAGCATTTT.

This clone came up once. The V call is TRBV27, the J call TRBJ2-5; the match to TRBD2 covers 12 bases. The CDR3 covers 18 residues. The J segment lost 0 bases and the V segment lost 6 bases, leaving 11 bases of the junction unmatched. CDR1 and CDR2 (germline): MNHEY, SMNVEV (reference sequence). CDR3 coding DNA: TGTGCCAGCAGGACGAGACTAGCGGGGGTTTCGCACCAAGAGACCCAGTACTTC. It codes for CASRTRLAGVSHQETQYF.

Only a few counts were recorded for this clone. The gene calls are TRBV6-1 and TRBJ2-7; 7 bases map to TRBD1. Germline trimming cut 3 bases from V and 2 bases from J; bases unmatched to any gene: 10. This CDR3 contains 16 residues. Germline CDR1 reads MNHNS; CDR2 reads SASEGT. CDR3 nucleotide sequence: TGTGCCAGCAGTGACAAATTGACAGGGCCCCCCTACGAGCAGTACTTC. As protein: CASSDKLTGPPYEQYF.

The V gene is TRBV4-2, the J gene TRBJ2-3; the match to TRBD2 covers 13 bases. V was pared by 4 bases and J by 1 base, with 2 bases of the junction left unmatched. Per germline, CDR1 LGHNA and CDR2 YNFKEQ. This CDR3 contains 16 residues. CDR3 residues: CASSPGTSGGTDTQYF. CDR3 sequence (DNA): TGTGCCAGCAGCCCTGGGACTAGCGGGGGCACAGATACGCAGTATTTT.

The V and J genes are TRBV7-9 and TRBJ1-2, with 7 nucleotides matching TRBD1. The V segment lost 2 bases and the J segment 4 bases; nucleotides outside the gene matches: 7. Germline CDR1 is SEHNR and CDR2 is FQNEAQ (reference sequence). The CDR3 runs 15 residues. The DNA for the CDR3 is TGTGCCAGCAGCTTACCGGGACAGTCGGCCTATGGCTACACCTTC. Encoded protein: CASSLPGQSAYGYTF.

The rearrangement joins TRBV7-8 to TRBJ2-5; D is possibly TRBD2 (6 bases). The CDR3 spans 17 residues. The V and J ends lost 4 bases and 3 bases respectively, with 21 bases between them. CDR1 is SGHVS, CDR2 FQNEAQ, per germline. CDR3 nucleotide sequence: TGTGCCAGCAGCTCACGACCGGGCAGGGAGGAGGAAGAGACCCAGTACTTC. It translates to CASSSRPGREEEETQYF. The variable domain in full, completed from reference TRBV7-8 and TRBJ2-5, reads GAGVSQSPRYKVAKRGQDVALRCDPISGHVSLFWYQQALGQGPEFLTYFQNEAQLDKSGLPSDRFFAERPEGSVSTLKIQRTQQEDSAVYLCASSSRPGREEEETQYFGPGTRLLVL.

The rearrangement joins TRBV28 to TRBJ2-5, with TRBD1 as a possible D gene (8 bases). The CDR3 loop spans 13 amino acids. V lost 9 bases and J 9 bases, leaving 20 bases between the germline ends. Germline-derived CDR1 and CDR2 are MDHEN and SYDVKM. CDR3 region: CASQQGGQGAQYF. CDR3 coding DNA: TGTGCCAGTCAACAGGGGGGGCAAGGGGCCCAGTACTTC.

The CDR3 sequence: CASSEWDNSPLHF. The CDR3, as DNA: TGTGCCAGCAGTGAGTGGGATAATTCACCCCTCCACTTT. The gene calls are TRBV2 and TRBJ1-6; D gene unclear. The ends were cut back, 3 bases at V and 5 bases at J, with 5 bases in the middle. This CDR3 spans 13 amino acids. Germline V gene sequence: CDR1 SNHLY, CDR2 FYNNEI.

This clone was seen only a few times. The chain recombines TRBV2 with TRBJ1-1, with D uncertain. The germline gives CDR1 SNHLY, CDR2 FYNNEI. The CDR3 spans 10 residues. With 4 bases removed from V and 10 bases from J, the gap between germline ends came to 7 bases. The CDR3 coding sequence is TGTGCCAGCAGTGTTCGTGCAGCTTTCTTT. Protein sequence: CASSVRAAFF.

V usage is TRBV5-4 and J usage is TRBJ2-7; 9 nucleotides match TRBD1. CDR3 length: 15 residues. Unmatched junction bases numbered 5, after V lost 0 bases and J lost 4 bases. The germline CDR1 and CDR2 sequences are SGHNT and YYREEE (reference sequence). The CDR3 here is CASSLGGQGTYEQYF. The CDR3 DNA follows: TGTGCCAGCAGCTTGGGGGGACAGGGCACATACGAGCAGTACTTC.

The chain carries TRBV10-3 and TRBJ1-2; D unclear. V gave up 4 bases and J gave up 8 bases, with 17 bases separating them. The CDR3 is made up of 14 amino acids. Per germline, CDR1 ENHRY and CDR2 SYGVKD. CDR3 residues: CAISGSREGSGYTF. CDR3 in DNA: TGTGCCATCAGTGGGTCGCGGGAGGGTAGCGGCTACACCTTC.

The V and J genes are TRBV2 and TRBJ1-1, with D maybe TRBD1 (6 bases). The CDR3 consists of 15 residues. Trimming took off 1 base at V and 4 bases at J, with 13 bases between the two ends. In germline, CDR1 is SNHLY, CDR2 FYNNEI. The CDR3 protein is CASSEDVRGATEAFF. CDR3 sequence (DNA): TGTGCCAGCAGTGAAGACGTCAGGGGTGCCACTGAAGCTTTCTTT.

The CDR3, as DNA: TGCGCCAGCAGCACGGACAGTCCCAACTATGGCTACACCTTC. Protein product: CASSTDSPNYGYTF. The rearrangement uses TRBV5-1 and TRBJ1-2; a weak D match, TRBD1 (6 bases). CDR3 length: 14 residues. The germline gives CDR1 SGHRS, CDR2 YFSETQ. V lost 4 bases and J lost 2, with 12 bases in between.

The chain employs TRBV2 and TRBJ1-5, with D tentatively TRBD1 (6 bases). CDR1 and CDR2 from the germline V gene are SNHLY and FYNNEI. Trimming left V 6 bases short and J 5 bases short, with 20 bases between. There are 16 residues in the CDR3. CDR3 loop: CASSLTFRGRDQPQHF. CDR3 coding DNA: TGTGCCAGCAGCCTGACTTTCAGGGGCCGCGATCAGCCCCAGCATTTT.

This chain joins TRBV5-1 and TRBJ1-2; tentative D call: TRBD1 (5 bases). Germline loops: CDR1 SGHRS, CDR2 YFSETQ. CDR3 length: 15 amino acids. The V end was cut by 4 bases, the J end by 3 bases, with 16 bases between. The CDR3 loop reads CASSPNPDSHYGYTF. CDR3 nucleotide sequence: TGCGCCAGCAGCCCGAACCCCGACAGCCACTATGGCTACACCTTC.

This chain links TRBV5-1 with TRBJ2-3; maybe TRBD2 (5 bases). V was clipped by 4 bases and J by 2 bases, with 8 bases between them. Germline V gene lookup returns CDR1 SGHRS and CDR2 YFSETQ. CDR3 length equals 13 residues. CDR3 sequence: CASSRTYTDTQYF. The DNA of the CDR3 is TGCGCCAGCAGCAGGACTTACACAGATACGCAGTATTTT. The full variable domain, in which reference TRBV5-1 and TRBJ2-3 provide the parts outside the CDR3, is KAGVTQTPRYLIKTRGQQVTLSCSPISGHRSVSWYQQTPGQGLQFLFEYFSETQRNKGNFPGRFSGRQFSNSRSEMNVSTLELGDSALYLCASSRTYTDTQYFGPGTRLTVL.